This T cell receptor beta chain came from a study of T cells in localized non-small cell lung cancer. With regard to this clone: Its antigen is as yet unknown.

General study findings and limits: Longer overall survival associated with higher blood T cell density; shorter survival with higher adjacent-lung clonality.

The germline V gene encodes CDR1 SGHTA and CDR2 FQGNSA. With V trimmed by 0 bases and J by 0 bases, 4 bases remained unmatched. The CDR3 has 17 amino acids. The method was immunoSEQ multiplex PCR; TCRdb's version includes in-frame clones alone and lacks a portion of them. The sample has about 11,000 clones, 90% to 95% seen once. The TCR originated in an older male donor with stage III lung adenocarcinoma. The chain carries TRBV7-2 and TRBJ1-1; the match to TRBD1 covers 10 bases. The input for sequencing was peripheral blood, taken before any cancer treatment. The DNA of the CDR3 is TGTGCCAGCAGCTTAGCCGGGACAGGGGTCATGAACACTGAAGCTTTCTTT. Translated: CASSLAGTGVMNTEAFF.